This passage covers 3 T cell receptor beta chains from one sample sequenced in a study of cytomegalovirus exposure and HLA in healthy donors (dated by TCRdb to the late 2010s). Library construction relied on the immunoSEQ multiplex PCR assay. The multiplex PCR relied on a mix of 60 forward primers for TCR Vbeta segments and 13 reverse primers for TCR Jbeta segments. The immuneACCESS repertoire file appears here via TCRdb, limited to in-frame rearrangements. These files lack a portion of the clones; in checked studies, under half of the deficit traces to unresolved V genes, and the cause of the others is not known. The sample data list roughly 40,000 clones, and about 50% of these were observed just once. Around 10% of the sample is held by the ten biggest clonotypes. Sample: PBMCs. These receptors were taken from a human donor in good health.

This rearrangement joins TRBV7-2 to TRBJ2-7; D may be TRBD1 (6 bases). The CDR3 loop spans 15 amino acids. V lost 5 bases, J lost 3 bases, and 17 bases lay in between. Germline values: CDR1 SGHTA, CDR2 FQGNSA. CDR3 residues: CASSPQTGSYYEQYF. DNA of the CDR3: TGTGCCAGCAGCCCCCAGACAGGATCCTACTACGAGCAGTACTTC.

This clone has just a few counts. The J gene is TRBJ1-3, the V gene TRBV15; 8 nucleotides align to TRBD1. Germline V gene data show CDR1 as LNHNV and CDR2 as YYDKDF (reference sequence). This CDR3 is built from 17 residues. The J segment lost 2 bases and the V segment lost 0 bases, leaving 6 bases of the junction unmatched. CDR3 sequence: CATSREAWTGTGNTIYF. CDR3 nucleotide sequence: TGTGCCACCAGCAGAGAGGCCTGGACAGGGACTGGAAACACCATATATTTT.

The rearrangement uses TRBV5-4 and TRBJ1-2, with no clear D. The length of the CDR3 is 15 residues. V was trimmed by 2 bases and J by 5 bases, leaving 16 bases between them. Germline V CDR1 and CDR2: SGHNT, YYREEE (reference sequence). The CDR3: CASSFEFTGFYGYTF. In nucleotides, the CDR3 is TGTGCCAGCAGCTTTGAGTTTACGGGATTTTATGGCTACACCTTC.